This TCR beta chain was retrieved from a study of cytomegalovirus exposure and HLA in healthy donors. Study-wide results and limits: Being productive about 87% or about 30% of the time was typical of most TCR beta V segments in an earlier analysis.

This clone showed up just once. As yet, its antigen is unknown. PCR employed 60 Vbeta and 13 Jbeta primers. Per the study methods: Among the unique TCR beta chains that a later analysis counted, about 79 million in all, around 11 million were shared. Profiled with immunoSEQ multiplex PCR; TCRdb holds only in-frame clones, not every one. That table supplies the V and J calls and clone size; D and trimming were determined from the DNA. The table records about 100,000 clones, approximately 72% of them present only once. Healthy people donating bone marrow made up the donors. CDR3 length: 16 residues. After removal of 4 bases from V and 5 bases from J, the junction contained 7 bases not matched to a gene. CDR1 is LNHDA, CDR2 SQIVND, per germline (reference sequence).

Input material: PBMCs. This sequence joins TRBV19 and TRBJ2-5, with 13 nucleotides matching TRBD2. This receptor was identified in a woman aged 40 to 50 in good health and CMV-seronegative. The CDR3 DNA follows: TGTGCCAGTAGTACCTGGACTAGCGGGGGCTGGGAGACCCAGTACTTC. Translated, it gives CASSTWTSGGWETQYF.